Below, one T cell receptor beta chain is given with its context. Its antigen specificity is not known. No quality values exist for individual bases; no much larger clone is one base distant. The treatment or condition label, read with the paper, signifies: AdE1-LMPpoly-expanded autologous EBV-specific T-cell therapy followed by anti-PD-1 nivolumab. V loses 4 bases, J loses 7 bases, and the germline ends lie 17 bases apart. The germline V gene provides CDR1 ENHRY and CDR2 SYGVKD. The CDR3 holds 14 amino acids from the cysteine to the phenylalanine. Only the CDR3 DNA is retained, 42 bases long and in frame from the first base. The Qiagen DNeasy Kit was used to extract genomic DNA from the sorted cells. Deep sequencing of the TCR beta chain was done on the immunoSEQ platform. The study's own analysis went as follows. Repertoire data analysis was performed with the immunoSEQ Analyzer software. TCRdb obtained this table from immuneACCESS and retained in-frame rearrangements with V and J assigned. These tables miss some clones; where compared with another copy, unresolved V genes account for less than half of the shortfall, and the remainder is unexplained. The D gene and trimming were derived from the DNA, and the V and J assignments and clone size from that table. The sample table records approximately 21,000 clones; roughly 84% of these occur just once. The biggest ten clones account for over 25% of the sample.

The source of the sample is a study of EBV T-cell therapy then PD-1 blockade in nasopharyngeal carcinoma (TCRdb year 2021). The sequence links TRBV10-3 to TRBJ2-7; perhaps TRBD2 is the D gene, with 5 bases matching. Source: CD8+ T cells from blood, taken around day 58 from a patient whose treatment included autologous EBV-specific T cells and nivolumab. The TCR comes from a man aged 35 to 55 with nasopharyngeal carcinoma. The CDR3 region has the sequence CAISVGSLGNEQYF. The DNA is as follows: TGTGCCATCAGTGTGGGGTCCCTCGGGAATGAGCAGTACTTC.